This TCR beta chain was found in a study of control samples from healthy donors and cancer patients. Clones were sequenced by immunoSEQ multiplex PCR, and TCRdb holds only the in-frame ones, with some missing. The top ten clones hold 1.1% of a sample with about 120,000 clones, around 87% of them seen once. J lost 1 base, V lost 8 bases, and 2 bases had no gene match. This CDR3 has 13 residues. Germline CDR1 reads MNHEY; CDR2 reads SVGAGI. This clone occurred once. This chain links TRBV6-5 with TRBJ2-1; the match to TRBD2 covers 7 bases. Sequencing was carried out using PBMCs. The clonotype was recovered from a woman aged 45-60 years with colorectal cancer. The CDR3 DNA reads as TGTGCCAGCGGACTAGGGTCCTACAATGAGCAGTTCTTC. Protein product: CASGLGSYNEQFF.